A single T cell receptor beta chain is shown here with its context. Its antigen is undetermined. V dropped 3 bases and J dropped 10 bases, with 12 bases sitting between them. The CDR3 contains 12 residues. Germline V gene data show CDR1 as SNHLY and CDR2 as FYNNEI. A second about 7 to 12 cycle PCR used barcoded and J-beta primers. Using its own MiXCR run on the 5' RACE reads, TCRdb lists one record per CDR3 protein. The profile shows more than 800,000 distinct CDR3 sequences, 40% to 55% of them singletons. The entry originates in a study of blood T cells in healthy people across ages. The study, taken as a whole, reports: There was a strong correlation between TCR beta diversity and naive T cell percentage.

The sample comprised blood. The TCR comes from a woman aged 60 to 75 in good health. J is TRBJ1-1 and V is TRBV2; possibly TRBD1 for D (6 bases). The CDR3 DNA reads as TGTGCCAGCAGTGATGGGACAAATATAGCTTTCTTT. Its protein product is CASSDGTNIAFF.